This T cell receptor beta chain comes out of a study of blood T cell repertoires in COVID-19. The CDR3 spans 15 residues. Trimming removed 1 base from V and 7 bases from J; junction bases left unmatched: 5. Germline CDR1 is SGHNT and CDR2 is YENEEA. TCRdb keeps only in-frame clones here, not all; method: immunoSEQ multiplex PCR. This sample has 130,000 or so clones, with 88% found just once. The TCR was taken from a man aged 45-65 years with acute or convalescent COVID-19. The sample taken for sequencing was peripheral blood. The V call is TRBV11-3, the J call TRBJ2-3; 10 bases fit TRBD1. CDR3 DNA sequence: TGTGCCAGCAGCTTAGGACAGGGGGCCACTTATACGCAGTATTTT. This gives the protein CASSLGQGATYTQYF.